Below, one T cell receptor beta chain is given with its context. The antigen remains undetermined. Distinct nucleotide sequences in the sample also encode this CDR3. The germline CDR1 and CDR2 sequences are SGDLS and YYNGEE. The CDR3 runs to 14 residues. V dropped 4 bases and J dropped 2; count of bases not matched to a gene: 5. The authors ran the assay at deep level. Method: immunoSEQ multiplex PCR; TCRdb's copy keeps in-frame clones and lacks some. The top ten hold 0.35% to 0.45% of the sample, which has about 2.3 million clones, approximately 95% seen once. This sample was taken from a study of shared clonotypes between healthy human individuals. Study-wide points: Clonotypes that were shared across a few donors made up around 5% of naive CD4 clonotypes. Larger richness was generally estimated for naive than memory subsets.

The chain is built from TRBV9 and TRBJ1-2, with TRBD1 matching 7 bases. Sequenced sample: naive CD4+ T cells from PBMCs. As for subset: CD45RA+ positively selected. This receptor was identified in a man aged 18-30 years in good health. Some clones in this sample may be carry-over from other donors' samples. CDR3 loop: CASSPGTANYGYTF. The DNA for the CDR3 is TGTGCCAGCAGCCCCGGGACAGCAAACTATGGCTACACCTTC.